Described below is a single TCR beta chain sequence and its context. Its antigen is unknown. This entry belongs to a study of T cells in Graves' hyperthyroidism and ophthalmopathy. Broader study findings: Blood shared most expanded thyroid clonotypes above 0.001.

RNA transcripts served as the template for amplifying TCR beta CDR3 regions. A set of HTBI primers served as the primers for a first-round RT-PCR of the TCR CDR3. TCRdb reprocessed the multiplex PCR reads via MiXCR and lists one record per CDR3 protein. The table includes about 690,000 distinct CDR3 sequences, 15% to 20% detected once. This CDR3 has 14 residues. The germline V and J ends were trimmed by 5 bases and 3 bases, with 14 bases remaining between them. Germline V gene lookup returns CDR1 LNHNV and CDR2 YYDKDF (reference sequence). A lack of ophthalmopathy progression within 18 months defined stable Graves' hyperthyroidism.

The clonotype originates from a man in his fifties with Graves' hyperthyroidism. V gene TRBV15 combines with J gene TRBJ2-7; D perhaps matches TRBD1 (7 bases). The sample was blood. For the CDR3, the DNA is TGTGCCACCAGCGAAGGACAGGAGGGCTACGAGCAGTACTTC. It yields the protein CATSEGQEGYEQYF.